This entry describes one T cell receptor beta chain. This clone has a handful of counts. It lacks a known antigen. No qualities accompany the bases; no much larger clone lies one base away. The entry originates in a study of blood T cell repertoires in COVID-19 (dated by TCRdb to 2020 to 2021). About the study as a whole: Collaborator samples came from the United States, Italy and Spain and covered acute and convalescent phases of COVID-19. The repertoires were released in a freely available public database intended as a resource for research on the immune response to SARS-CoV-2. Sample metadata almost always included a de-identified subject ID, COVID-19 status, age in years and sex. Where HLA class I and class II types were available, the types were taken from metadata supplied by the sample provider, not from assay-based typing. Samples were obtained from the ongoing ImmuneRACE study (first 160 participants) and from 1,200 or so subjects provided by 6 global collaborators. The material from the prospective study consisted of cDNA or gDNA derived from T cells, B-cell-depleted T cells, or PBMCs. The dataset comprised deeply sampled blood TCRbeta repertoires from subjects exposed to, actively infected with, or recovered from COVID-19. General conclusions and limits of the study: How much clinical and demographic metadata was included differed by source and by participant, and the metadata was provided uncurated.

Reading the germline V gene gives CDR1 SGHDT and CDR2 YYEEEE. Trimming leaves V shorter by 0 bases and J shorter by 4 bases, with the junction holding 1 base beyond the gene matches. Inclusive of the bounding cysteine and phenylalanine, the CDR3 is 14 residues long. Only the CDR3 region is kept as DNA, spanning 42 bases read in frame from base 1. Whole blood was collected in K2EDTA tubes by collaborating institutions according to the institutions' own protocols. For TCRbeta analysis, collaborators shipped samples in one of three forms: frozen whole blood, isolated PBMCs, or DNA extracted from either of those sample types. TCRbeta CDR3 regions were amplified from genomic DNA by means of the immunoSEQ Assay, a bias-controlled multiplex PCR. For the original study's pipeline: Within the assay, amplification of reference gene primers was used to estimate how many nucleated cells each sample contained. Sequence reads were collapsed and filtered to measure the absolute abundance of every unique TCRbeta CDR3 rearrangement. For each sample, productive Simpson clonality was calculated as the square root of Simpson's diversity index across productive rearrangements. The source is immuneACCESS, and TCRdb retained only in-frame sequences with V and J called. Part of the clones is not carried over; for the studies checked, unresolved V genes explain less than half of this, and the remainder is unexplained. For V, J and clone size, that table is used; D and trimming come from the DNA. Present in this sample are about 92,000 clones, 80% of which were seen just once. The leading ten clones occupy roughly 15% of the sample.

This clonotype originated in a woman older than 75 with active or convalescent COVID-19. Source material: peripheral blood. The rearranged chain carries TRBV5-6 and TRBJ2-5, with TRBD1 matching 9 junction bases. This receptor carries the CDR3 CASSLVDRGETQYF. The nucleotides read TGTGCCAGCAGCTTGGTGGACAGGGGAGAGACCCAGTACTTC.